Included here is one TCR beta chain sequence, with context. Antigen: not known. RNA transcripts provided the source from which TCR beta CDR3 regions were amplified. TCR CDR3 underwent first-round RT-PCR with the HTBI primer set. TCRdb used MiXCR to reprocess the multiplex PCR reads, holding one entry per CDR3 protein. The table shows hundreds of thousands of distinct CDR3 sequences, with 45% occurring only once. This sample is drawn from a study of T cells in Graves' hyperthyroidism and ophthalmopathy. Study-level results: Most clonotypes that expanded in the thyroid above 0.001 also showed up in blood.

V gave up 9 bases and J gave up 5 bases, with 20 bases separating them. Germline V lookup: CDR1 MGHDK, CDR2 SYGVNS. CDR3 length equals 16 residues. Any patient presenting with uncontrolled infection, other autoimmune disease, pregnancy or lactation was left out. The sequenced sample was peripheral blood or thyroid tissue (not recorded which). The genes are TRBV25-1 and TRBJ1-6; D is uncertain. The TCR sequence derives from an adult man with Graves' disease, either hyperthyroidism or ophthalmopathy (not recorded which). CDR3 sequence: CASSIDGTVDNSPLHF. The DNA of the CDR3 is TGTGCCAGTAGTATAGATGGCACGGTGGATAATTCACCCCTCCACTTT.